This T cell receptor beta chain was retrieved from a study of tumor-infiltrating lymphocytes in localized non-small cell lung cancer. Germline-derived CDR1 and CDR2 are SGHRS and YFSETQ. The V and J ends lost 4 bases and 4 bases, in that order; junction bases with no gene match: 2. The CDR3 loop spans 14 amino acids. The study, taken as a whole, reports: No T-cell fraction difference was seen between IM1 and IM2 tumors.

Data came from immunoSEQ multiplex PCR; TCRdb stores just in-frame clones and leaves some out. The sample consists of about 8,400 clones, 60% to 80% of them appearing once. Comments on this clone: Its cognate antigen is unknown.

The J gene is TRBJ1-4, the V gene TRBV5-1; 9 nucleotides line up with TRBD1. This receptor was identified in a human donor with non-small cell lung cancer. Sequencing was performed on uninvolved lung tissue not adjacent to the tumor. The CDR3 bases are TGCGCCAGCAGCCCGGGACAGGGTAATGAAAAACTGTTTTTT. Translated: CASSPGQGNEKLFF. Drawing the rest from reference TRBV5-1 and TRBJ1-4, the complete variable domain is KAGVTQTPRYLIKTRGQQVTLSCSPISGHRSVSWYQQTPGQGLQFLFEYFSETQRNKGNFPGRFSGRQFSNSRSEMNVSTLELGDSALYLCASSPGQGNEKLFFGSGTQLSVL.